This section outlines one T cell receptor (beta chain) sequence together with its context. The antigen is not known. This sample is drawn from a study of cytomegalovirus exposure and HLA in healthy donors. Broader study findings: Likely technical artifact: a cluster of highly shared sequence variants.

Germline V CDR1 and CDR2: MNHNY, SVGAGI (reference sequence). Trimming pared 2 bases from V and 4 bases from J, leaving 8 bases between. This CDR3 comprises 13 residues. PCR primers comprised 60 Vbeta and 13 Jbeta primers. Profiling relied on immunoSEQ multiplex PCR, and the TCRdb table lists in-frame clones only, not all of them. Here the sample spans hundreds of thousands of clones, around 85% being singletons. The chain uses TRBV6-6 and TRBJ1-1; D remains ambiguous. What was sequenced was PBMCs. This receptor was taken from a girl aged 2-15 years in good health and CMV-seronegative. CDR3 region: CASSYHPGTEAFF. CDR3 DNA: TGTGCCAGCAGTTACCACCCCGGCACTGAAGCTTTCTTT.